The clone carrying this T cell receptor beta chain was seen many times. TCRdb used MiXCR to reprocess the RACE reads, holding one entry per CDR3 protein. The data contain approximately 340,000 distinct CDR3 sequences, roughly 6.9% of them seen just once; the ten biggest clones take up 7% to 10%. These data originate in a study of human T cells and chemical hapten exposure. Time point reported: patch test 1, 2 weeks after DPC sensitization. Sample treatment: therapeutic diphenylcyclopropenone sensitization with weekly scalp DPC. The TCR originated in a woman aged 18 to 35 with alopecia areata. Some clones in this sample may be carry-over from other donors' samples. This material consisted of whole blood, taken in connection with sensitization to the hapten diphenylcyclopropenone (DPC).

This CDR3 is CASTLTSGTDTQYF. CDR3 DNA: TGTGCCAGCACCCTGACTAGCGGCACAGATACGCAGTATTTT. This chain joins TRBV6-5 and TRBJ2-3; the match to TRBD2 covers 8 bases. The CDR3 contains 14 residues. Losses at the gene ends were 7 bases for V and 1 base for J; bases not matched to a gene: 4. Germline CDR1 MNHEY, CDR2 SVGAGI.